This TCR beta chain was identified during a study of T cell changes during pregnancy in multiple sclerosis. The protocol was immunoSEQ multiplex PCR, while the TCRdb copy is restricted to in-frame clones and leaves out a portion. This sample carries tens of thousands of clones, about 91% of them seen once, and the ten largest clones take around 2%. This CDR3 is built from 17 residues. V trimming: 4 bases; J trimming: 2 bases; junction bases outside the gene matches: 9. In germline, CDR1 is LGHNA, CDR2 YSLEER. The chain couples TRBV4-3 to TRBJ2-3; TRBD2 matches at 10 bases. The clonotype was recovered from a female donor in good health, enrolled as a control in a pregnancy study. Source: peripheral blood, taken in the first trimester of pregnancy. The CDR3 coding sequence is TGCGCCAGCAGCCCTAGCGGGGGTCCGGGGGACACAGATACGCAGTATTTT. As protein: CASSPSGGPGDTDTQYF.